The 27 T cell receptor beta chains presented below share a single source sample, sequenced in a study of chemoradiotherapy in HPV16-positive cancers. Sequencing was performed with immunoSEQ multiplex PCR; in TCRdb, only in-frame clones are kept and a portion is missing. This table holds around 17,000 clones, around three quarters found once. The starting material was tumor tissue, obtained from a patient who underwent chemoradiotherapy. Receptor source: a human donor with HPV-associated anogenital cancer.

The chain links TRBV2 to TRBJ2-6; 7 bases match TRBD1. Per the germline V gene, CDR1 is SNHLY and CDR2 is FYNNEI. This CDR3 comprises 14 residues. With V trimmed by 6 bases and J by 2 bases, 1 base remained unmatched. The CDR3 reads CASSDRAGANVLTF. CDR3 bases: TGTGCCAGCAGCGACAGGGCTGGGGCCAACGTCCTGACTTTC.

This clone was counted only a few times. This chain links TRBV18 with TRBJ2-1, with 7 bases lining up with TRBD2. Losses at the gene ends were 4 bases for V and 3 bases for J; bases not matched to a gene: 6. This CDR3 has 15 amino acids. The germline V gene has CDR1 KGHSH and CDR2 LQKENI. The chain's CDR3 is CASSQSGASYNEQFF. CDR3 nucleotide sequence: TGTGCCAGCTCACAAAGCGGGGCCAGCTACAATGAGCAGTTCTTC.

This chain links TRBV7-2 with TRBJ2-7; 8 bases agree with TRBD2. The CDR3 totals 14 residues. Trimming took 5 bases from V and 4 from J; bases not matched to a gene: 7. Germline V lookup: CDR1 SGHTA, CDR2 FQGNSA. This chain's CDR3 is CASSRFAGGYEQYF. CDR3 in DNA: TGTGCCAGCAGCCGCTTCGCGGGGGGTTACGAGCAGTACTTC.

The chain has TRBV18 and TRBJ1-5; possibly TRBD1 for D (5 bases). In germline, CDR1 is KGHSH, CDR2 LQKENI. The CDR3 has 15 amino acids. The V end was cut by 2 bases, the J end by 6 bases, with 14 bases between. This CDR3 reads CASSPKVGAGQPQHF. CDR3 bases: TGTGCCAGCTCACCAAAGGTCGGGGCGGGTCAGCCCCAGCATTTT.

This clone was detected only a few times. This chain joins TRBV6-1 and TRBJ2-2, with unresolved D. Germline lookup yields CDR1 MNHNS and CDR2 SASEGT. V lost 2 bases, J lost 5 bases, and 6 bases lay in between. The CDR3 totals 13 residues. CDR3 in amino acids: CASSERETGELFF. CDR3 nucleotides: TGTGCCAGCAGTGAAAGGGAAACCGGGGAGCTGTTTTTT.

The chain employs TRBV5-1 and TRBJ1-2; 9 nucleotides match TRBD1. The CDR3 has 14 amino acids. The germline gives CDR1 SGHRS, CDR2 YFSETQ. The V segment lost 3 bases and the J segment 8 bases; nucleotides outside the gene matches: 8. In DNA, the CDR3 is TGCGCCAGCAGCTCTACCGGGACAGGGAGGGGCTACACCTTC. Translated: CASSSTGTGRGYTF.

Only a few counts were recorded for this clone. This chain links TRBV6-6 with TRBJ2-7; D is possibly TRBD1 or TRBD2 (5 bases each). The germline CDR1 and CDR2 sequences are MNHNY and SVGAGI (reference sequence). This CDR3 contains 14 residues. The germline V and J ends were trimmed by 0 bases and 6 bases, with 12 bases remaining between them. CDR3: CASSYSKGTSEQYF. The CDR3 DNA sequence: TGTGCCAGCAGTTACTCGAAGGGGACCTCCGAGCAGTACTTC.

The rearrangement links TRBV7-3 to TRBJ2-5; 11 bases fit TRBD2. This CDR3 is 15 amino acids long. The germline CDR1 and CDR2 sequences are SGHTA and FQGTGA. The ends lost 6 bases at V and 2 bases at J; junction bases unmatched: 5. CDR3 sequence reads: CASSRTSGRQETQYF. As DNA, the CDR3 is TGTGCCAGCAGTCGGACTAGCGGGCGACAAGAGACCCAGTACTTC.

This chain links TRBV11-2 with TRBJ1-5, with D hard to call. Germline CDR1 and CDR2: SGHAT and FQNNGV. The CDR3 sequence is 14 residues long. V was shortened by 0 bases and J by 7 bases, with 10 bases between the two germline ends. The DNA for the CDR3 is TGTGCCAGCAGCTTAGATCGAATGGGACAGCCCCAGCATTTT. As protein: CASSLDRMGQPQHF.

The V call is TRBV11-2, the J call TRBJ1-2, with D possibly being TRBD1 (5 bases). From germline, CDR1 is SGHAT and CDR2 FQNNGV. The CDR3 spans 13 residues. Trimming took off 5 bases at V and 2 bases at J, with 9 bases between the two ends. Here the CDR3 reads CASSLRGNYGYTF. The CDR3 bases are TGTGCCAGCAGCCTCCGGGGGAACTATGGCTACACCTTC. Based on the CDR3 plus reference TRBV11-2 and TRBJ1-2, the full variable domain is EAGVAQSPRYKIIEKRQSVAFWCNPISGHATLYWYQQILGQGPKLLIQFQNNGVVDDSQLPKDRFSAERLKGVDSTLKIQPAKLEDSAVYLCASSLRGNYGYTFGSGTRLTVV.

This clone was detected only a few times. This chain uses TRBV6-5 with TRBJ1-2; D is unclear. This CDR3 spans 13 amino acids. Germline CDR1 MNHEY, CDR2 SVGAGI. The ends were cut back, 7 bases at V and 2 bases at J, with 11 bases in the middle. The CDR3: CASMTELNYGYTF. The CDR3 nucleotides are TGTGCCAGCATGACGGAGCTAAACTATGGCTACACCTTC.

This chain links TRBV30 with TRBJ1-6; D uncertain. The germline gives CDR1 GTSNPN, CDR2 SVGIG (reference sequence). The CDR3 extends over 14 amino acids. Trimming cost V 0 bases and J 0 bases, with 3 bases left between them. This CDR3 reads CAWSVSSYNSPLHF. CDR3 coding DNA: TGTGCCTGGAGTGTGAGCTCCTATAATTCACCCCTCCACTTT.

This clone was counted a few times. This chain joins TRBV30 and TRBJ1-2; D uncertain. CDR1 and CDR2 from the germline V gene are GTSNPN and SVGIG (reference sequence). V lost 0 bases to trimming and J lost 5 bases, with 16 bases between them. The CDR3 is made up of 15 amino acids. CDR3 DNA: TGTGCCTGGAGTGTCCAAGACGCGTCGTCGTATGGCTACACCTTC. This codes for CAWSVQDASSYGYTF.

The chain carries TRBV11-2 and TRBJ2-1; D gene unclear. This CDR3 contains 14 residues. Germline V gene data show CDR1 as SGHAT and CDR2 as FQNNGV. Trimming pared 0 bases from V and 9 bases from J, leaving 12 bases between. The CDR3 loop is CASSLDQVVSEQFF. The CDR3 nucleotides read TGTGCCAGCAGCTTAGATCAGGTGGTTTCTGAGCAGTTCTTC.

Comment on this clone: Additional DNA sequences in this sample encode the identical CDR3. The chain uses TRBV6-1 and TRBJ1-3, with D possibly matching TRBD1 (5 bases). The CDR3 sequence is 13 residues long. Germline V CDR1 and CDR2: MNHNS, SASEGT. Trimming cost V 6 bases and J 0 bases, with 6 bases left between them. CDR3 residues: CASRGDSGNTIYF. CDR3 DNA: TGTGCCAGCAGGGGGGACTCTGGAAACACCATATATTTT.

This clone was detected a few times. V and J are TRBV6-6 and TRBJ1-1; D is perhaps TRBD1 (6 bases). V lost 5 bases to trimming and J lost 4 bases, with 17 bases between them. CDR1 and CDR2 (germline): MNHNY, SVGAGI (reference sequence). The CDR3 is 15 amino acids. CDR3 coding DNA: TGTGCCAGCAGTGAGAGACAGGCGGTGGGCACTGAAGCTTTCTTT. This gives the protein CASSERQAVGTEAFF.

The J gene is TRBJ1-1, the V gene TRBV6-1, with TRBD1 as a possible D gene (5 bases). V was shortened by 1 base and J by 10 bases, with 16 bases between the two germline ends. CDR3 size: 14 residues. The germline CDR1 and CDR2 sequences are MNHNS and SASEGT. The CDR3 loop is CASSEDQGPSGAFF. The DNA of the CDR3 is TGTGCCAGCAGTGAAGATCAGGGCCCTTCAGGAGCTTTCTTT.

CDR3 DNA sequence: TGCGCCAGCAGCCTCCTACCTAGCACAGATACGCAGTATTTT. It translates to CASSLLPSTDTQYF. The chain is built from TRBV5-1 and TRBJ2-3; D remains unclear. This CDR3 has 14 residues. CDR1 and CDR2 (germline): SGHRS, YFSETQ. V was clipped by 4 bases and J by 0 bases, with 9 bases between them.

The chain uses TRBV7-3 and TRBJ2-3, with TRBD2 matching 7 bases. Germline CDR1 SGHTA, CDR2 FQGTGA. The junction had 4 bases not matched to a gene; V was cut back by 3 bases and J by 1 base. This CDR3 region has 15 residues. CDR3 DNA: TGTGCCAGCAGCTTTTTGGGGGGGGGCACAGATACGCAGTATTTT. This sequence encodes CASSFLGGGTDTQYF.

The rearrangement joins TRBV2 to TRBJ1-2; 8 nucleotides line up with TRBD1. CDR3 size: 15 residues. Germline loops: CDR1 SNHLY, CDR2 FYNNEI. Trimming cost V 7 bases and J 1 base; bases outside gene matches: 8. The CDR3 bases are TGTGCCAGCAAGGGGGGGACAGGATTTAACTATGGCTACACCTTC. Translated, it gives CASKGGTGFNYGYTF.

This clone is large in the sample. The rearrangement joins TRBV5-6 to TRBJ1-4, with 10 bases lining up with TRBD1. The CDR3 runs 15 residues. Looked up from germline, CDR1 is SGHDT and CDR2 is YYEEEE. V lost 4 bases to trimming and J lost 8 bases; unmatched junction nucleotides: 8. The CDR3 region has the DNA TGTGCCAGCAGCAGTCGGGACAGGGGAGGAGAAAAACTGTTTTTT. It codes for CASSSRDRGGEKLFF. The entire variable domain, with the rest obtained from reference TRBV5-6 and TRBJ1-4, is as follows: DAGVTQSPTHLIKTRGQQVTLRCSPKSGHDTVSWYQQALGQGPQFIFQYYEEEERQRGNFPDRFSGHQFPNYSSELNVNALLLGDSALYLCASSSRDRGGEKLFFGSGTQLSVL.

V gene TRBV5-1 combines with J gene TRBJ2-3, with TRBD2 matching 11 bases. V gave up 0 bases and J gave up 4 bases; unmatched junction bases: 1. The CDR3 is made up of 15 amino acids. CDR1 and CDR2 (germline): SGHRS, YFSETQ. The CDR3 protein is CASSLGLAGSDTQYF. The CDR3 DNA reads TGCGCCAGCAGCTTGGGACTAGCGGGGTCAGATACGCAGTATTTT.

This CDR3 is CAGQGASGANVLTF. The CDR3 DNA follows: TGTGCCGGTCAAGGGGCCTCTGGGGCCAACGTCCTGACTTTC. The J gene is TRBJ2-6, the V gene TRBV30, with a tentative D call TRBD1 (5 bases). Germline CDR1 reads GTSNPN; CDR2 reads SVGIG (reference sequence). The CDR3 length is 14 residues. V gave up 8 bases and J gave up 0 bases, with 11 bases separating them.

This clone appeared a single time. This sample includes further DNA sequences coding for the same CDR3. The genes are TRBV5-1 and TRBJ2-3; TRBD2 matches at 8 bases. V gave up 4 bases and J gave up 0 bases; unmatched junction bases: 4. This CDR3 is built from 15 residues. Germline V gene lookup returns CDR1 SGHRS and CDR2 YFSETQ. CDR3 region: CASSPTSGSTDTQYF. DNA of the CDR3: TGCGCCAGCAGCCCAACTAGCGGCAGCACAGATACGCAGTATTTT. Using reference TRBV5-1 and TRBJ2-3 for the parts outside the CDR3, the full variable domain is KAGVTQTPRYLIKTRGQQVTLSCSPISGHRSVSWYQQTPGQGLQFLFEYFSETQRNKGNFPGRFSGRQFSNSRSEMNVSTLELGDSALYLCASSPTSGSTDTQYFGPGTRLTVL.

This clone turned up a few times. The CDR3 DNA is TGTGCCAGCAGTTTGGGGACTCCGGTCCCCTACGAGCAGTACTTC. Translated, it gives CASSLGTPVPYEQYF. The chain combines TRBV6-6 with TRBJ2-7; tentative D call: TRBD2 (6 bases). V shed 4 bases and J shed 2 bases, with 15 bases lying between them. Germline V gene sequence: CDR1 MNHNY, CDR2 SVGAGI (reference sequence). The CDR3 is made up of 15 amino acids.

The gene calls are TRBV2 and TRBJ2-7; possible D gene TRBD2, 5 bases. Between the trimmed V and J ends, which lost 2 bases and 5 bases, there was a span of 10 bases. CDR1 is SNHLY and CDR2 is FYNNEI in the germline V gene. This CDR3 is built from 13 residues. CDR3 sequence reads: CASSERLANEQYF. The CDR3 DNA reads TGTGCCAGCAGTGAAAGGCTAGCCAACGAGCAGTACTTC. Variable domain in full (rest from reference TRBV2 and TRBJ2-7): EPEVTQTPSHQVTQMGQEVILRCVPISNHLYFYWYRQILGQKVEFLVSFYNNEISEKSEIFDDQFSVERPDGSNFTLKIRSTKLEDSAMYFCASSERLANEQYFGPGTRLTVT.

The chain recombines TRBV7-9 with TRBJ2-7, with D possibly matching TRBD2 (6 bases). The V and J ends lost 6 bases and 2 bases respectively, with 11 bases between them. Looked up from germline, CDR1 is SEHNR and CDR2 is FQNEAQ (reference sequence). This CDR3 is built from 13 residues. CDR3 loop: CASRGGPTYEQYF. CDR3 nucleotide sequence: TGTGCCAGCAGGGGGGGTCCCACCTACGAGCAGTACTTC.